This T cell receptor beta chain was documented in a study of glioma-infiltrating T cells after dendritic cell vaccination. Study-wide background: Autologous tumor lysate-pulsed dendritic cell vaccination was given between the early 2000s and the early 2010s.

V lost 9 bases to trimming and J lost 4 bases, with 18 bases between them. The CDR3 loop spans 14 amino acids. CDR1 and CDR2 (germline): SNHLY, FYNNEI. Repertoires were generated with immunoSEQ multiplex PCR, while TCRdb's copy carries only in-frame clones and drops some. This table has 49,000 or so clones, 85% appearing once. J is TRBJ1-2 and V is TRBV2; a weak D match, TRBD1 (6 bases). This sample comprised blood, obtained before dendritic cell vaccination. The sequence came from a human donor with glioblastoma. CDR3 in amino acids: CARAAVGAGYGYTF. CDR3 bases: TGTGCCAGAGCTGCTGTGGGGGCGGGCTATGGCTACACCTTC.